This TCR beta chain was identified in a study of cytomegalovirus exposure and HLA in healthy donors. Overall study context: HLA-typed donors were the source of about 85 million unique TCRs, which an early data release held.

This CDR3 contains 14 residues. The V gene's germline CDR1 is SGHVS and CDR2 FQNEAQ. Trimming took off 5 bases at V and 1 base at J, with 11 bases between the two ends. Both 60 Vbeta primers and 13 Jbeta primers went into the PCR. Sequencing used immunoSEQ multiplex PCR; TCRdb keeps in-frame clones, though not all of them. The repertoire holds a few hundred thousand clones, with approximately 81% as singletons. The chain uses TRBV7-8 and TRBJ2-5, with a possible D match to TRBD2 (5 bases). The receptor's source is a man aged 25 to 45 in good health and CMV-seronegative. Sequencing was performed on PBMCs. The CDR3 here is CASSRSGGQETQYF. CDR3 nucleotides: TGTGCCAGCAGCCGAAGCGGTGGCCAAGAGACCCAGTACTTC.